The 6 T cell receptor beta chains presented below share a single source sample, sequenced in a study of T cells in Graves' hyperthyroidism and ophthalmopathy. Authors of the study amplified TCR beta CDR3 regions from RNA transcripts. First-round RT-PCR targeting the TCR CDR3 was performed with the HTBI primer set. TCRdb reprocessed the multiplex PCR reads via MiXCR and lists one record per CDR3 protein. The table shows approximately 600,000 distinct CDR3 sequences, with approximately 15% occurring only once. The sample taken for sequencing was blood. These receptors all come from a woman aged 25-40 years with Graves' hyperthyroidism that later progressed to Graves' ophthalmopathy.

This clonotype was picked up many times. The rearrangement links TRBV9 to TRBJ2-1; TRBD2 aligns across 7 bases. Germline CDR1 and CDR2: SGDLS and YYNGEE. V shed 2 bases and J 0 bases; nucleotides not matched to a gene: 5. CDR3 length: 16 amino acids. Written as DNA, the CDR3 is TGTGCCAGCAGCGTCGGGGGGACCTACTCCTACAATGAGCAGTTCTTC. This codes for CASSVGGTYSYNEQFF.

At least ten counts were recorded for this clonotype. This chain connects TRBV27 to TRBJ2-3; 9 nucleotides line up with TRBD2. From germline, CDR1 is MNHEY and CDR2 SMNVEV (reference sequence). There are 14 residues in the CDR3. CDR3 sequence (DNA): TGTACCTGCTCTGCTAGCGGGACAACAGATACGCAGTATTTT. This encodes CTCSASGTTDTQYF.

This clonotype was seen at least ten times. CDR3 protein: CASSPRRGLNEQFF. The CDR3 bases are TGTGCCAGCTCACCCCGCAGGGGGCTTAATGAGCAGTTCTTC. The chain is built from TRBV18 and TRBJ2-1, with 8 bases lining up with TRBD1. The germline V gene has CDR1 KGHSH and CDR2 LQKENI. The CDR3 length is 14 residues. Trimming removed 3 bases from V and 7 bases from J; junction bases left unmatched: 5.

This rearrangement joins TRBV18 to TRBJ2-1; D uncertain. The CDR3 sequence is 16 residues long. The V gene lost 0 bases and the J gene lost 8 bases, with 17 bases spanning the gap. CDR1 KGHSH and CDR2 LQKENI come from the germline V gene. DNA for the CDR3: TGTGCCAGCTCACCACCGCAGCGCGCTCCACAATATGAGCAGTTCTTC. It yields the protein CASSPPQRAPQYEQFF.

The V call is TRBV6-1, the J call TRBJ1-5, with TRBD1 as a possible D gene (5 bases). V lost 6 bases to trimming and J lost 4 bases, with 13 bases between them. CDR3 length: 14 residues. Germline V lookup: CDR1 MNHNS, CDR2 SASEGT. CDR3 amino acids: CASSPAGQNQPQHF. CDR3 in DNA: TGTGCCAGCAGCCCGGCGGGGCAGAATCAGCCCCAGCATTTT.

This clonotype was seen many times. J is TRBJ2-3 and V is TRBV20-1; D is undetermined. Trimming removed 5 bases from V and 6 bases from J, with 9 bases in between. The CDR3 is 11 amino acids. Germline V gene lookup returns CDR1 DFQATT and CDR2 SNEGSKA (reference sequence). This chain's CDR3 is CSALPWDTQYF. The CDR3 coding sequence is TGCAGTGCTCTTCCTTGGGATACGCAGTATTTT.